This entry concerns a single T cell receptor (beta chain). Antigen unknown. Each donor (without exception) was a healthy Caucasian. Germline V lookup: CDR1 SEHNR, CDR2 FQNEAQ (reference sequence). Trimming pared 1 base from V and 6 bases from J, leaving 7 bases between. The length of the CDR3 is 12 residues. A universal primer site was created by template switching, with the cDNA bearing unique molecular identifiers. A single record per CDR3 protein comes from TCRdb applying MiXCR to the 5' RACE reads. The sample lists approximately 220,000 distinct CDR3 sequences, approximately 8% occurring once. These data originate in a study of identical twins. Notes on the study in general: Sharing of beta out-of-frame sequences by twins showed a weaker excess.

These data were likewise used in another study, on yellow fever vaccine responses in identical twins.

Sequenced material: CD8+ T cells sorted from blood. The chain has TRBV7-9 and TRBJ2-7, with D unclear. This clonotype was obtained from a woman between 18 and 29 years old in good health. The DNA for the CDR3 is TGTGCCAGCAGCTTAGTGCCGGGCGAGCAGTACGTC. Protein sequence: CASSLVPGEQYV.